Each of the 14 T cell receptor beta chains below was sequenced from the same sample in a study of identical twins (dated by TCRdb to the mid-2010s). Libraries were prepared through 5' RACE. Sequenced on an Illumina HiSeq 2000. The public sequencing data were trimmed at Q25 with fastp and processed into clonotypes with MiXCR by TCRdb, which kept only in-frame beta chains. One record per CDR3 amino acid sequence lists the most common genes and DNA. The sample profile shows 1.5 million or so distinct CDR3 sequences; more than 30% of them were found once. The ten largest make up about 0.27% of the sample. Source material: cord blood. The receptors here all came from a newborn girl in good health.

This clonotype was seen more than once but under ten times. V gene TRBV27 combines with J gene TRBJ2-5; a possible D gene is TRBD2 (6 bases). TRBJ2-7 matches the DNA end more closely, so the J call is doubtful. CDR1 is MNHEY, CDR2 SMNVEV, per germline (reference sequence). This CDR3 comprises 14 residues. The CDR3 sequence is CASTLTGEGYEQYF. The CDR3 nucleotides are TGTGCCAGCACCCTTACGGGAGAGGGGTACGAGCAGTACTTC.

To note about this clonotype: One junction end does not reproduce the germline sequence, and a read error may be involved. V and J are TRBV5-1 and TRBJ1-1; D may be TRBD1 (5 bases). Germline V gene data show CDR1 as SGHRS and CDR2 as YFSETQ. The CDR3 length is 13 residues. As DNA, the CDR3 is TGTGCCAGCAGTTTAAGGGGACACACTGAAGCTTTCTTT. This codes for CASSLRGHTEAFF.

This sequence joins TRBV20-1 and TRBJ1-6; D might be TRBD1 (5 bases). The CDR3 loop spans 16 amino acids. Deletions cut 1 base from V and 3 bases from J, with 13 bases between. Germline V CDR1 and CDR2: DFQATT, SNEGSKA (reference sequence). CDR3: CSARAIRVNYNSPLHF. The CDR3 nucleotides read TGCAGTGCTAGAGCTATCAGGGTGAACTATAATTCACCCCTCCACTTT.

This clonotype was seen at least ten times. This may stem from a read error, because a much larger clone lies one nucleotide away. This chain links TRBV6-6 with TRBJ2-3, with a weak D call TRBD1 (5 bases). The V and J ends lost 6 bases and 2 bases respectively, with 6 bases between them. The CDR3 is 12 residues long. The V gene's germline CDR1 is MNHNY and CDR2 SVGAGI (reference sequence). The CDR3 DNA follows: TGTGCCAGCAGGGACATCACAGATACGCAGTATTTT. It translates to CASRDITDTQYF.

In this sample, this clonotype turned up many times. The rearrangement joins TRBV6-5 to TRBJ1-2; 7 nucleotides agree with TRBD1. The trim removed 0 bases at V and 0 bases at J, leaving 4 bases unmatched. Germline V gene lookup returns CDR1 MNHEY and CDR2 SVGAGI. This CDR3 has 16 residues. The CDR3, as DNA: TGTGCCAGCAGTTACTCGACAGGGTGGCCTAACTATGGCTACACCTTC. This translates into CASSYSTGWPNYGYTF.

The chain uses TRBV27 and TRBJ2-3; 8 nucleotides line up with TRBD2. Trimming at V came to 5 bases and at J to 2 bases, leaving 12 bases not matched to a gene. Germline CDR1 MNHEY, CDR2 SMNVEV (reference sequence). The CDR3 consists of 17 residues. CDR3 in amino acids: CASSPQTSAQITDTQYF. Here the CDR3 DNA reads TGTGCCAGCAGTCCCCAGACTAGCGCCCAAATCACAGATACGCAGTATTTT.

In regard to this clonotype: This may stem from a read error, because a much larger clone lies one nucleotide away. This chain joins TRBV11-2 and TRBJ2-4; TRBD1 aligns across 8 bases. The DNA end is more similar to TRBJ2-5, so the J call may be wrong. CDR3 length: 13 residues. Germline values: CDR1 SGHAT, CDR2 FQNNGV. The CDR3 nucleotides read TGTGCCAGCAGCGCGGACAGGGCAGAGACCCAGTACTTC. This sequence encodes CASSADRAETQYF.

This chain uses TRBV28 with TRBJ2-7; 7 positions agree with TRBD2. The CDR3 length is 15 residues. Trimming at V came to 3 bases and at J to 1 base, leaving 6 bases not matched to a gene. Germline V CDR1 and CDR2: MDHEN, SYDVKM. The CDR3 sequence: CASSFGGTQSYEQYF. Here the CDR3 DNA reads TGTGCCAGCAGTTTCGGGGGGACTCAGTCCTACGAGCAGTACTTC. Based on the CDR3 plus reference TRBV28 and TRBJ2-7, the full variable domain is DVKVTQSSRYLVKRTGEKVFLECVQDMDHENMFWYRQDPGLGLRLIYFSYDVKMKEKGDIPEGYSVSREKKERFSLILESASTNQTSMYLCASSFGGTQSYEQYFGPGTRLTVT.

To note about this clonotype: One end of the junction does not line up with germline, which may come from a read error. This chain connects TRBV28 to TRBJ2-7; 8 nucleotides align to TRBD1. Looked up from germline, CDR1 is MDHEN and CDR2 is SYDVKM. CDR3 length equals 12 residues. CDR3 protein: CVTGQADYEQYF. CDR3 nucleotides: TGCGTTACGGGACAGGCGGACTACGAGCAGTACTTC.

This clonotype was seen at least ten times. The chain combines TRBV7-2 with TRBJ2-7; 8 bases fit TRBD2. With 2 bases clipped from V and 0 bases from J, the junction kept 3 bases outside the gene matches. Germline V gene sequence: CDR1 SGHTA, CDR2 FQGNSA. The length of the CDR3 is 15 residues. The CDR3 nucleotides read TGTGCCAGCAGCTTAACCGGGACTAGCTCCTACGAGCAGTACTTC. It is translated as CASSLTGTSSYEQYF.

This clonotype has more than one count but fewer than ten. The rearrangement links TRBV29-1 to TRBJ2-3; 15 bases are a match to TRBD2. The germline gives CDR1 SQVTM, CDR2 ANQGSEA. The CDR3 sequence is 16 residues long. The V and J ends lost 6 bases and 5 bases, in that order; junction bases with no gene match: 9. In DNA, the CDR3 is TGCAGCGTCTCCCCCGGACTAGCGGGAGGGTTAGATACGCAGTATTTT. Its protein is CSVSPGLAGGLDTQYF.

This clonotype was recorded at least ten times. The chain couples TRBV12-3 or TRBV12-4 to TRBJ1-2, with TRBD1 matching 7 bases. CDR3 length: 16 residues. The J segment lost 2 bases and the V segment lost 2 bases, leaving 8 bases of the junction unmatched. The CDR3 DNA reads TGTGCCAGCAGTTTATTTTCCCTACAGGGGAACTATGGCTACACCTTC. Its translation is CASSLFSLQGNYGYTF.

There are a few counts of this clonotype. The chain is built from TRBV2 and TRBJ2-3; the D gene is possibly TRBD2 (6 bases). Germline values: CDR1 SNHLY, CDR2 FYNNEI. Trimming pared 6 bases from V and 7 bases from J, leaving 8 bases between. The CDR3 is made up of 11 amino acids. The chain's CDR3 is CASRGTHTQYF. CDR3 DNA sequence: TGTGCCAGCAGAGGGACTCATACGCAGTATTTT.

The genes are TRBV20-1 and TRBJ2-7, with 9 positions matching TRBD2. The CDR3 is 15 residues long. Germline assignment: CDR1 DFQATT and CDR2 SNEGSKA (reference sequence). V gave up 5 bases and J gave up 7 bases; unmatched junction bases: 15. CDR3 in amino acids: CSAGDYSGRDNEQYF. CDR3 DNA sequence: TGCAGTGCTGGGGACTATAGCGGGAGAGACAATGAGCAGTACTTC.